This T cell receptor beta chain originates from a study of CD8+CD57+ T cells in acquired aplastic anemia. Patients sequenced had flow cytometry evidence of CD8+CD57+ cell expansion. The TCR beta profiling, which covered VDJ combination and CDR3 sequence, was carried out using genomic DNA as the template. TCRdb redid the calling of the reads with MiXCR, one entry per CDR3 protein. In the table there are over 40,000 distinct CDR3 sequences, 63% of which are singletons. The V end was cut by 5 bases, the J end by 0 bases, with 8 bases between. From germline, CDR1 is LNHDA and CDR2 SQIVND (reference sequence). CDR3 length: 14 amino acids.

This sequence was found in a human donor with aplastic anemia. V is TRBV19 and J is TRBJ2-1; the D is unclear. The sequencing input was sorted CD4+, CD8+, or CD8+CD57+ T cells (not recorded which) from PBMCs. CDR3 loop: CASSFLSSYNEQFF. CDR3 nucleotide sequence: TGTGCCAGTAGTTTCCTGAGCTCCTACAATGAGCAGTTCTTC.